This T cell receptor (beta chain) was captured by sequencing in a study of response to subunit inactivated influenza vaccine. Study-wide results and limits: There was a suggestion from the authors that each seasonal influenza vaccination recruits few new T cells.

This clonotype was detected ten times or more. Its antigen is still unknown. TCRdb reanalysed the RT-PCR reads using MiXCR and keeps one entry per CDR3 protein. The table has about 160,000 distinct CDR3 sequences, approximately 11% seen once. The V end was cut by 2 bases, the J end by 3 bases, with 14 bases between. The CDR3 is 15 residues long. Germline V gene sequence: CDR1 DFQATT, CDR2 SNEGSKA (reference sequence). This sequence joins TRBV20-1 and TRBJ2-1; perhaps TRBD2 as D (6 bases). This material consisted of non-naive T cells sorted from PBMCs, taken roughly 45 days after vaccination. This receptor was obtained from a man in his fifties or sixties who received an inactivated influenza vaccine. CDR3 protein: CSARFGGANYNEQFF. CDR3 nucleotide sequence: TGCAGTGCTAGATTCGGCGGGGCAAACTACAATGAGCAGTTCTTC.